Each of the 4 T cell receptor beta chains below was sequenced from the same sample in a study of blood T cell repertoires in COVID-19. Clones were sequenced by immunoSEQ multiplex PCR, and TCRdb holds only the in-frame ones, with some missing. Among around 81,000 clones, 82% were seen once, and the ten largest hold around 6.9%. What was sequenced was peripheral blood. These receptor sequences come from a human donor in a cohort sampled during active COVID-19.

The genes are TRBV27 and TRBJ1-6, with D perhaps matching TRBD1 (5 bases). The germline V gene has CDR1 MNHEY and CDR2 SMNVEV (reference sequence). This CDR3 has 16 residues. V lost 3 bases and J lost 6, with 15 bases in between. Here the CDR3 reads CASSFGPAGLNSPLHF. In DNA, the CDR3 is TGTGCCAGCAGTTTCGGCCCAGCAGGGCTTAATTCACCCCTCCACTTT.

The chain links TRBV6-5 to TRBJ1-5; TRBD1 might be the D (5 bases). The germline V gene encodes CDR1 MNHEY and CDR2 SVGAGI. CDR3 length: 13 residues. With 8 bases removed from V and 4 bases from J, the gap between germline ends came to 12 bases. CDR3 loop: CASSTGVNQPQHF. For the CDR3, the DNA is TGTGCCAGCTCGACGGGGGTGAATCAGCCCCAGCATTTT.

V is TRBV28 and J is TRBJ2-7; 8 nucleotides line up with TRBD1. V was clipped by 7 bases and J by 3 bases; unmatched bases: 8. The CDR3 contains 14 residues. The V gene's germline CDR1 is MDHEN and CDR2 SYDVKM. CDR3 nucleotide sequence: TGTGCCAGCAAGGCCCAGGGGGCCGGCTACGAGCAGTACTTC. Its protein is CASKAQGAGYEQYF.

In its sample, this clone was seen a few times. V gene TRBV5-4 combines with J gene TRBJ2-4; TRBD2 matches at 11 bases. The ends lost 4 bases at V and 0 bases at J; junction bases unmatched: 3. There are 16 residues in the CDR3. Germline CDR1 is SGHNT and CDR2 is YYREEE (reference sequence). CDR3 DNA sequence: TGTGCCAGCAGCCCAGGGACTAGCGGAGCCAAAAACATTCAGTACTTC. It encodes CASSPGTSGAKNIQYF.